The next 21 T cell receptor beta chains were all read from a single sample in a study of blood T cell repertoires in COVID-19. Some clones are missing from TCRdb's copy, which holds only in-frame ones; the method was immunoSEQ multiplex PCR. The sample shows roughly 150,000 clones, 84% of them seen only once. The sequenced sample was peripheral blood. These TCRs come from a woman older than 75 with COVID-19, enrolled during active disease.

The chain is built from TRBV30 and TRBJ1-5; D might be TRBD1 (5 bases). There are 14 residues in the CDR3. Germline CDR1 is GTSNPN and CDR2 is SVGIG (reference sequence). Trimming took off 1 base at V and 10 bases at J, with 17 bases between the two ends. This chain's CDR3 is CAWSERTVTGPQHF. The CDR3 nucleotides read TGTGCCTGGAGTGAAAGGACCGTTACAGGCCCCCAGCATTTT.

The rearrangement uses TRBV2 and TRBJ1-1, with D possibly TRBD1 on 5 matching bases. The CDR3 covers 14 residues. V lost 4 bases and J 1 base, leaving 10 bases between the germline ends. Per germline, CDR1 SNHLY and CDR2 FYNNEI. CDR3 region: CASSARGGNTEAFF. CDR3 nucleotide sequence: TGTGCCAGCAGTGCAAGGGGTGGGAACACTGAAGCTTTCTTT.

V usage is TRBV29-1 and J usage is TRBJ1-1; 9 nucleotides agree with TRBD1. CDR1 and CDR2 from the germline V gene are SQVTM and ANQGSEA. The CDR3 is 14 amino acids. The V segment lost 7 bases and the J segment 1 base; nucleotides outside the gene matches: 7. The CDR3 reads CSAGQGTRNTEAFF. The CDR3, as DNA: TGCAGCGCCGGACAGGGGACAAGGAACACTGAAGCTTTCTTT.

The chain uses TRBV4-2 and TRBJ1-2, with 9 nucleotides matching TRBD1. This CDR3 is 19 amino acids long. Germline V gives CDR1 LGHNA, CDR2 YNFKEQ. With 0 bases clipped from V and 4 bases from J, the junction kept 15 bases outside the gene matches. CDR3 loop: CASSQDLHGGQGMIYGYTF. DNA for the CDR3: TGTGCCAGCAGCCAAGATCTGCATGGTGGACAGGGGATGATCTATGGCTACACCTTC.

CDR3 protein: CASGWTSGETQYF. The CDR3 DNA reads as TGTGCCAGCGGGTGGACTAGCGGGGAGACCCAGTACTTC. V is TRBV2 and J is TRBJ2-5; 11 bases are a match to TRBD2. After removal of 8 bases from V and 5 bases from J, the junction contained 4 bases not matched to a gene. CDR3 length: 13 residues. Germline assignment: CDR1 SNHLY and CDR2 FYNNEI.

The chain combines TRBV9 with TRBJ1-3; D gene unclear. V was clipped by 0 bases and J by 1 base, with 11 bases between them. This CDR3 has 16 residues. Germline assignment: CDR1 SGDLS and CDR2 YYNGEE. The CDR3 region is CASSVAAGVSGNTIYF. CDR3 nucleotides: TGTGCCAGCAGCGTAGCCGCAGGTGTTTCTGGAAACACCATATATTTT.

The chain links TRBV28 to TRBJ2-7, with D possibly being TRBD1 (6 bases). CDR3 size: 12 residues. Germline-derived CDR1 and CDR2 are MDHEN and SYDVKM. V lost 5 bases, J lost 5 bases, and 10 bases lay in between. Here the CDR3 reads CASSDRFHEQYF. CDR3 nucleotides: TGTGCCAGCAGTGACAGGTTCCACGAGCAGTACTTC.

J is TRBJ2-7 and V is TRBV4-3; TRBD2 matches 9 bases. CDR1 LGHNA and CDR2 YSLEER come from the germline V gene. The J segment lost 2 bases and the V segment lost 0 bases, leaving 5 bases of the junction unmatched. CDR3 length equals 16 residues. CDR3 sequence reads: CASSQDPAGGPYEQYF. The CDR3 DNA follows: TGCGCCAGCAGCCAAGATCCGGCGGGGGGGCCCTACGAGCAGTACTTC.

The chain employs TRBV3-1 (or the pseudogene TRBV3-2) and TRBJ2-1; a possible D gene is TRBD1 (5 bases). CDR1 and CDR2 (germline): LGHDT, YNNKEL (reference sequence). The CDR3 is 13 residues long. V was pared by 1 base and J by 4 bases, with 5 bases between. The DNA for the CDR3 is TGTGCCAGCAGCCAAGCAGGGTACAATGAGCAGTTCTTC. Translation gives CASSQAGYNEQFF.

CDR3 amino acids: CASSLGASSATNEKLFF. The CDR3 nucleotides are TGTGCCAGCAGCTTAGGAGCCTCATCTGCAACTAATGAAAAACTGTTTTTT. The chain has TRBV7-2 and TRBJ1-4; D is ambiguous. The CDR3 has 17 residues. Between the trimmed V and J ends, which lost 1 base and 0 bases, there was a span of 12 bases. Looked up from germline, CDR1 is SGHTA and CDR2 is FQGNSA.

J is TRBJ1-4 and V is TRBV5-1; D perhaps matches TRBD1 (5 bases). This CDR3 spans 15 amino acids. The germline V gene encodes CDR1 SGHRS and CDR2 YFSETQ. V lost 0 bases and J 8 bases, leaving 14 bases between the germline ends. The CDR3 sequence: CASSLGVGLAEKLFF. CDR3 DNA sequence: TGCGCCAGCAGCTTGGGGGTGGGGCTGGCAGAAAAACTGTTTTTT. Variable domain in full (rest from reference TRBV5-1 and TRBJ1-4): KAGVTQTPRYLIKTRGQQVTLSCSPISGHRSVSWYQQTPGQGLQFLFEYFSETQRNKGNFPGRFSGRQFSNSRSEMNVSTLELGDSALYLCASSLGVGLAEKLFFGSGTQLSVL.

This clone showed up just once. The V gene is TRBV4-2, the J gene TRBJ2-2; 10 nucleotides agree with TRBD2. CDR1 LGHNA and CDR2 YNFKEQ come from the germline V gene. This CDR3 spans 17 amino acids. After removal of 2 bases from V and 8 bases from J, the junction contained 11 bases not matched to a gene. The CDR3 region has the DNA TGTGCCAGCAGCCAAATTTCAGGGCTAGCGGGGGTGGGGGAGCTGTTTTTT. Protein: CASSQISGLAGVGELFF.

The chain is built from TRBV7-3 and TRBJ2-5; 12 positions agree with TRBD2. The germline gives CDR1 SGHTA, CDR2 FQGTGA. With 5 bases clipped from V and 4 bases from J, the junction kept 2 bases outside the gene matches. This CDR3 comprises 14 residues. The chain's CDR3 is CASSPGLAGETQYF. Written as DNA, the CDR3 is TGTGCCAGCAGCCCGGGACTAGCGGGAGAGACCCAGTACTTC.

The J gene is TRBJ1-6, the V gene TRBV10-3, with D hard to call. The CDR3 is 16 amino acids. Germline CDR1 ENHRY, CDR2 SYGVKD. Trimming pared 0 bases from V and 6 bases from J, leaving 12 bases between. CDR3 amino acids: CAISESSGVSNSPLHF. CDR3 DNA: TGTGCCATCAGTGAGTCGTCGGGAGTCAGTAATTCACCCCTCCACTTT.

The V call is TRBV29-1, the J call TRBJ2-1; 16 positions match TRBD2. The CDR3 length is 17 residues. Trimming at V came to 6 bases and at J to 1 base, leaving 6 bases not matched to a gene. Germline CDR1 and CDR2: SQVTM and ANQGSEA. CDR3 loop: CSVTGLAGGKSYNEQFF. CDR3 coding DNA: TGCAGCGTCACGGGACTAGCGGGGGGGAAGTCCTACAATGAGCAGTTCTTC.

The chain couples TRBV6-5 to TRBJ1-5, with 9 bases that match TRBD1. The CDR3 consists of 15 residues. Per the germline V gene, CDR1 is MNHEY and CDR2 is SVGAGI. Trimming took 6 bases from V and 3 from J; bases not matched to a gene: 6. CDR3 sequence reads: CASRPQGAVNQPQHF. DNA for the CDR3: TGTGCCAGCAGACCACAGGGGGCTGTCAATCAGCCCCAGCATTTT.

The chain has TRBV27 and TRBJ2-7; D might be TRBD1 (5 bases). V was pared by 2 bases and J by 5 bases, with 13 bases between. This CDR3 is built from 14 residues. CDR1 is MNHEY, CDR2 SMNVEV, per germline (reference sequence). The CDR3 nucleotides read TGTGCCAGCAGTTTAAGGGCAGGGTGGAACGAGCAGTACTTC. Its translation: CASSLRAGWNEQYF.

The CDR3 DNA follows: TGTGCCAGCAGCTTAACCCTCGGACTAGCGGGAGGAGAGCAGTACTTC. Its protein product is CASSLTLGLAGGEQYF. The chain combines TRBV7-8 with TRBJ2-7; 14 bases map to TRBD2. Trimming cost V 2 bases and J 7 bases; bases outside gene matches: 7. The V gene's germline CDR1 is SGHVS and CDR2 FQNEAQ. The CDR3 contains 16 residues.

A few counts support this clone. The CDR3 region is CASSSRQGTYEQYF. CDR3 sequence (DNA): TGTGCCAGCAGCTCACGACAAGGCACCTACGAGCAGTACTTC. The chain links TRBV7-9 to TRBJ2-7; D is ambiguous. Between the trimmed V and J ends, which lost 4 bases and 2 bases, there was a span of 12 bases. CDR1 is SEHNR, CDR2 FQNEAQ, per germline (reference sequence). The CDR3 has 14 residues. The full variable domain, completed using reference TRBV7-9 and TRBJ2-7, is DTGVSQNPRHKITKRGQNVTFRCDPISEHNRLYWYRQTLGQGPEFLTYFQNEAQLEKSRLLSDRFSAERPKGSFSTLEIQRTEQGDSAMYLCASSSRQGTYEQYFGPGTRLTVT.

V and J are TRBV7-2 and TRBJ2-5, with 8 positions matching TRBD2. The CDR3 extends over 14 amino acids. V lost 5 bases to trimming and J lost 2 bases; unmatched junction nucleotides: 4. CDR1 and CDR2 from the germline V gene are SGHTA and FQGNSA. This chain's CDR3 is CASSLTSVQETQYF. The CDR3 region has the DNA TGTGCCAGCAGCCTGACTAGCGTGCAAGAGACCCAGTACTTC.

This sequence joins TRBV10-2 and TRBJ2-1, with TRBD1 as a possible D gene (5 bases). V gave up 6 bases and J gave up 3 bases, with 12 bases separating them. The CDR3 consists of 14 residues. Looked up from germline, CDR1 is WSHSY and CDR2 is SAAADI. The CDR3 DNA follows: TGCGCCAGCAGAGGGGCCCGGTACTACAATGAGCAGTTCTTC. This codes for CASRGARYYNEQFF.